Listed here is a single T cell receptor beta chain. Its antigen remains unknown. These data belong to a study of post-analysis software for immune sequencing data. Study information: Secondary progressive, relapsing-remitting and progressive-relapsing multiple sclerosis were among the included disease courses.

Germline lookup yields CDR1 MRHNA and CDR2 SNTAGT. This CDR3 has 15 amino acids. The ends lost 5 bases at V and 6 bases at J; junction bases unmatched: 10. Prepared libraries of TCR beta cDNA carried unique molecular identifiers. Around 500,000 cDNA molecules were obtained per 1 to 10 million input T cells. A single record per CDR3 protein comes from TCRdb applying MiXCR to the PCR reads. The sample holds about 820,000 distinct CDR3 sequences, around 50% seen once. General study points: A few TRBV segments occurring more often in patients than controls included TRBV5-6, TRBV5-1 and TRBV20-1. Versus controls, multiple sclerosis patients showed significantly lower diversity (normalized Chao1). Same-batch samples co-clustered strongly by F measure.

The sample taken for sequencing was blood. This chain joins TRBV6-4 and TRBJ1-5; the match to TRBD1 covers 7 bases. The TCR comes from a girl between 10 and 17 years old with multiple sclerosis. The CDR3 DNA reads TGTGCCAGCAGTCGACAGGGTCTGTGTGGTCAGCCCCAGCATTTT. It codes for CASSRQGLCGQPQHF.